Below, 20 T cell receptor beta chains from the same sample are listed, as sequenced in a study of long-term antiretroviral therapy in people with HIV. Assay version v3.0 of immunoSEQ was used, and it was run at survey level. Data came from immunoSEQ multiplex PCR; TCRdb stores just in-frame clones and leaves some out. The table has around 29,000 clones, about 95% seen once. Sequences were derived from unsorted PBMCs, sampled 5.3 years after starting antiretroviral therapy. These receptors were obtained from a man aged 30 to 45 with HIV.

V usage is TRBV13 and J usage is TRBJ2-1; the D gene is possibly TRBD1 (6 bases). The CDR3 covers 13 residues. Trimming removed 1 base from V and 8 bases from J, with 9 bases in between. The V gene's germline CDR1 is PRHDT and CDR2 FYEKMQ (reference sequence). The CDR3 coding sequence is TGTGCCAGCAGCTTAGTACAGGGACATGAGCAGTTCTTC. Its translation: CASSLVQGHEQFF.

The chain carries TRBV6-1 and TRBJ1-1, with TRBD1 matching over 9 bases. V lost 6 bases, J lost 5 bases, and 7 bases stayed unmatched. The CDR3 has 14 amino acids. In germline, CDR1 is MNHNS, CDR2 SASEGT. The CDR3 DNA reads as TGTGCCAGCAGGCCGGGACAGGGTAGGACTGAAGCTTTCTTT. As protein: CASRPGQGRTEAFF.

The chain is built from TRBV12-5 and TRBJ1-2, with TRBD1 matching over 9 bases. V lost 1 base, J lost 3 bases, and 3 bases stayed unmatched. The CDR3 contains 15 residues. The germline V gene encodes CDR1 LGHNT and CDR2 FRNRAP. The CDR3 reads CASGLDRGRDYGYTF. The CDR3 DNA sequence: TGTGCTAGTGGTTTGGACAGGGGGCGAGACTATGGCTACACCTTC.

Worth noting for this clone: Other DNA sequences within the sample encode an identical CDR3. The rearrangement uses TRBV29-1 and TRBJ2-3, with TRBD1 matching over 9 bases. CDR3 length equals 14 residues. Germline V gene data show CDR1 as SQVTM and CDR2 as ANQGSEA. Trimming cost V 3 bases and J 2 bases; bases outside gene matches: 3. The CDR3 is CSVEGQGFTDTQYF. DNA for the CDR3: TGCAGCGTTGAGGGACAGGGTTTCACAGATACGCAGTATTTT.

The chain is built from TRBV27 and TRBJ2-5; D unclear. This CDR3 spans 14 amino acids. The germline gives CDR1 MNHEY, CDR2 SMNVEV (reference sequence). The V end was cut by 2 bases, the J end by 5 bases, with 12 bases between. The CDR3 reads CASSLRIDGETQYF. The CDR3 DNA is TGTGCCAGCAGTTTACGGATAGACGGGGAGACCCAGTACTTC.

The chain has TRBV7-9 and TRBJ2-7; 7 nucleotides line up with TRBD1. With V trimmed by 3 bases and J by 5 bases, 4 bases remained unmatched. CDR1 SEHNR and CDR2 FQNEAQ come from the germline V gene (reference sequence). The length of the CDR3 is 13 residues. The CDR3 region has the DNA TGTGCCAGCAGCTTCACAGGGGTCGACGAGCAGTACTTC. Protein product: CASSFTGVDEQYF.

V usage is TRBV21-1 and J usage is TRBJ2-7; TRBD1 reflects the table's D call only, with no check against the DNA. TRBV21-1 is an annotated pseudogene. This CDR3 has 16 residues. This chain's CDR3 is CASSKALRTVRYEQYF. Written as DNA, the CDR3 is TGTGCCAGCAGCAAAGCTCTAAGGACAGTGCGGTACGAGCAGTACTTC.

This rearrangement joins TRBV7-3 to TRBJ2-7, with D possibly matching TRBD1 (6 bases). Germline V CDR1 and CDR2: SGHTA, FQGTGA. The CDR3 length is 13 residues. V dropped 5 bases and J dropped 7 bases, with 15 bases sitting between them. DNA for the CDR3: TGTGCCAGCAGCCAGGGGAGTGATCGGGAGCAGTACTTC. Its translation: CASSQGSDREQYF.

This chain links TRBV7-9 with TRBJ2-7; 7 nucleotides align to TRBD2. This CDR3 spans 15 amino acids. V dropped 0 bases and J dropped 6; count of bases not matched to a gene: 8. Germline loops: CDR1 SEHNR, CDR2 FQNEAQ (reference sequence). DNA of the CDR3: TGTGCCAGCAGCTTAGCGCGGGGAGGGCCCCTCGAGCAGTACTTC. This sequence encodes CASSLARGGPLEQYF.

The chain has TRBV5-6 and TRBJ2-7; D uncertain. Germline V CDR1 and CDR2: SGHDT, YYEEEE. CDR3 length equals 12 residues. V gave up 5 bases and J gave up 2 bases, with 8 bases separating them. In DNA, the CDR3 is TGTGCCAGCAGTCGGACCACCTACGAGCAGTACTTC. Its translation: CASSRTTYEQYF. The whole variable domain, filled in from reference TRBV5-6 and TRBJ2-7, reads DAGVTQSPTHLIKTRGQQVTLRCSPKSGHDTVSWYQQALGQGPQFIFQYYEEEERQRGNFPDRFSGHQFPNYSSELNVNALLLGDSALYLCASSRTTYEQYFGPGTRLTVT.

The gene calls are TRBV2 and TRBJ1-6; D is undetermined. The CDR3 is made up of 12 amino acids. Trimming stripped 7 bases from V and 6 bases from J, with 7 bases between. In germline, CDR1 is SNHLY, CDR2 FYNNEI. The CDR3 region has the DNA TGTGCCAGCACGGGTATTAATTCACCCCTCCACTTT. Translating gives CASTGINSPLHF.

The chain combines TRBV2 with TRBJ2-5; D is possibly TRBD1 or TRBD2 (5 bases each). Germline V lookup: CDR1 SNHLY, CDR2 FYNNEI. V was cut by 6 bases and J by 3 bases, with 26 bases left in between. The CDR3 runs 18 residues. The DNA of the CDR3 is TGTGCCAGCAGGAATTTTGGGGACCTCAATAGCCAGGAAGAGACCCAGTACTTC. Its protein is CASRNFGDLNSQEETQYF.

For the CDR3, the DNA is TGCGCCAGCAGTGAGGGGGGCTACGAGCAGTACTTC. Translated: CASSEGGYEQYF. The J gene is TRBJ2-7, the V gene TRBV10-2; perhaps D is TRBD1 or TRBD2 (5 bases each). Trimming removed 2 bases at V and 3 bases at J, with 5 bases between. The CDR3 is 12 residues long. Germline CDR1 WSHSY, CDR2 SAAADI.

The chain combines TRBV27 with TRBJ2-5; 7 bases map to TRBD2. The CDR3 is 16 residues long. The V gene's germline CDR1 is MNHEY and CDR2 SMNVEV (reference sequence). V shed 8 bases, J shed 4 bases, and the junction held 16 bases outside the gene matches. In nucleotides, the CDR3 is TGTGCCAGCGCCCTTCGGGGGGAAGATCCAAGAGAGACCCAGTACTTC. Translation gives CASALRGEDPRETQYF.

The V call is TRBV7-2, the J call TRBJ1-5; D remains unclear. V shed 5 bases and J shed 3 bases, with 14 bases lying between them. This CDR3 spans 15 amino acids. Germline values: CDR1 SGHTA, CDR2 FQGNSA. DNA for the CDR3: TGTGCCAGCAGCCTCGCGGGGTTGAACAATCAGCCCCAGCATTTT. Amino acids: CASSLAGLNNQPQHF. Filled out from reference TRBV7-2 and TRBJ1-5, the complete variable domain reads GAGVSQSPSNKVTEKGKDVELRCDPISGHTALYWYRQSLGQGLEFLIYFQGNSAPDKSGLPSDRFSAERTGGSVSTLTIQRTQQEDSAVYLCASSLAGLNNQPQHFGDGTRLSIL.

The rearrangement links TRBV9 to TRBJ2-1; 10 nucleotides align to TRBD1. The V gene's germline CDR1 is SGDLS and CDR2 YYNGEE. The CDR3 is 14 amino acids. The ends lost 3 bases at V and 8 bases at J; junction bases unmatched: 5. The CDR3 reads CASSAGDRGHEQFF. CDR3 bases: TGTGCCAGCAGCGCCGGGGACAGGGGCCATGAGCAGTTCTTC.

This CDR3 reads CSVRTGEGYEQYF. CDR3 nucleotides: TGCAGCGTTCGGACAGGGGAGGGCTACGAGCAGTACTTC. The gene calls are TRBV29-1 and TRBJ2-7, with 9 bases matching TRBD1. Germline CDR1 and CDR2: SQVTM and ANQGSEA. J lost 3 bases, V lost 5 bases, and 5 bases had no gene match. The CDR3 extends over 13 amino acids.

The chain uses TRBV5-1 and TRBJ2-1, with 12 bases aligning to TRBD1. Germline V CDR1 and CDR2: SGHRS, YFSETQ. V was pared by 0 bases and J by 7 bases, with 2 bases of the junction left unmatched. The CDR3 has 15 amino acids. The CDR3 here is CASSLAGQGANEQFF. The CDR3 DNA reads as TGCGCCAGCAGCTTGGCGGGACAGGGGGCAAATGAGCAGTTCTTC.

DNA for the CDR3: TGTGCCAGCAGCCGTACATCGGGACAGGGCGCCGGGGAGCTGTTTTTT. It specifies CASSRTSGQGAGELFF. This sequence joins TRBV7-6 and TRBJ2-2, with 9 nucleotides matching TRBD1. Germline CDR1 is SGHVS and CDR2 is FNYEAQ. The CDR3 totals 16 residues. The junction had 10 bases not matched to a gene; V was cut back by 5 bases and J by 6 bases.

This chain connects TRBV6-1 to TRBJ1-1; the D gene is possibly TRBD1 (6 bases). Germline V lookup: CDR1 MNHNS, CDR2 SASEGT. CDR3 length: 13 residues. With 6 bases removed from V and 5 bases from J, the gap between germline ends came to 13 bases. The CDR3 loop is CASRPGVRTEAFF. DNA of the CDR3: TGTGCCAGCAGACCAGGGGTGAGGACTGAAGCTTTCTTT.